The source of this T cell receptor beta chain is a study of blood T cell repertoires in COVID-19. Across the study: The origin of the acute and convalescent COVID-19 samples was the United States, Italy and Spain. Sources were T cells, B-cell-depleted T cells, or PBMCs; the material itself was cDNA or gDNA.

The CDR3 extends over 15 amino acids. CDR1 and CDR2 (germline): ENHRY, SYGVKD. Trimming removed 5 bases from V and 1 base from J; junction bases left unmatched: 5. Authors' processing steps: Reference gene primer amplification gave estimated nucleated cell counts. Clones were sequenced by immunoSEQ multiplex PCR, and TCRdb holds only the in-frame ones, with some missing. Clone size and V and J calls were adopted from that table, with D and trimming inferred from the DNA. This sample has under 200,000 clones, with roughly 85% found just once. This clone was detected a few times. The chain is built from TRBV10-3 and TRBJ1-1, with 9 bases matching TRBD1. Sequencing was performed on peripheral blood. This clonotype was sampled from a man in his sixties with acute or convalescent COVID-19. For the CDR3, the DNA is TGTGCCATCAGTAACCCGACAGGGGGGAACACTGAAGCTTTCTTT. Amino acids: CAISNPTGGNTEAFF.